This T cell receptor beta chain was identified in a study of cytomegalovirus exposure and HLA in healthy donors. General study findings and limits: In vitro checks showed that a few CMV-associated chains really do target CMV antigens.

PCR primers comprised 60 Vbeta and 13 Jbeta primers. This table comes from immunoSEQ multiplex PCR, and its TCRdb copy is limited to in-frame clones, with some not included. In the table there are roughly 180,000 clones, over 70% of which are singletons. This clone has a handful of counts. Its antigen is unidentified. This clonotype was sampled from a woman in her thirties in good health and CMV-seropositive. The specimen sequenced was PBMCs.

CDR3 in amino acids: CASSLASPNEQFF. The DNA for the CDR3 is TGCGCCAGCAGCTTGGCCTCCCCCAATGAGCAGTTCTTC. The chain combines TRBV5-1 with TRBJ2-1, with no clear D. The V end lost 0 bases, the J end lost 6 bases, and 7 bases lay between the germline ends. Germline CDR1 is SGHRS and CDR2 is YFSETQ. This CDR3 has 13 residues.